Listed below are T cell receptor beta chains from one sample, sequenced in a study of blood T cell repertoires in COVID-19. Using immunoSEQ multiplex PCR, the repertoire was profiled, and TCRdb retains in-frame clones only, with some absent. The sample consists of 95,000 to 150,000 clones, 65% to 80% of them appearing once. Sequenced: peripheral blood. Source of these receptors: a human donor with acute or convalescent COVID-19. The donor label of this sample is uncertain. Each CDR3 is given with its conserved first and last residue. The D gene is left open where the match is weak. A row's size may be missing; if present it is once, few, many or a size class.

TRBJ1-3,TRBV19,TRBD1,NA,TGTGCCAGTACCACGAACCGGGACAGGGTACACACCATATATTTT,CASTTNRDRVHTIYF
TRBJ2-7,TRBV11-2,NA,NA,TGTGCCAGCAGCTTAGATCCGGGTTTAGGCGAGCAGTACTTC,CASSLDPGLGEQYF
TRBJ1-5,TRBV4-1,TRBD1,NA,TGCGCCAGCAGCCAAGATGTTTCTGACAGGGGGCTTCGCAATCAGCCCCAGCATTTT,CASSQDVSDRGLRNQPQHF
TRBJ1-5,TRBV28,NA,NA,TGTGCCAGCAGTTTGTTCGGTCAGCCCCAGCATTTT,CASSLFGQPQHF
TRBJ1-2,TRBV6-5,NA,NA,TGTGCCAGCAGCCCCACAGGGAGAAATGGCTACACCTTC,CASSPTGRNGYTF
TRBJ1-2,TRBV9,NA,NA,TGTGCCAGCAGCTCCCGACGGGTTAGCTATGGCTACACCTTC,CASSSRRVSYGYTF
TRBJ1-1,TRBV29-1,NA,NA,TGCAGCGTTGTTGAGCTAAGTGCTTTCTTT,CSVVELSAFF
TRBJ2-5,TRBV11-2,TRBD2,NA,TGTGCCAGCAGCCTAGGACTAGTCGAGACCCAGTACTTC,CASSLGLVETQYF
TRBJ1-1,TRBV9,TRBD1,NA,TGTGCCAGCAGCGTAGTGGCAGGGGGCACTGAAGCTTTCTTT,CASSVVAGGTEAFF
TRBJ2-7,TRBV18,TRBD1,NA,TGTGCCAGCTCACCCGGGACAGGGAATTACGAGCAGTACTTC,CASSPGTGNYEQYF
TRBJ1-2,TRBV12-3/TRBV12-4,TRBD1,few,TGTGCCAGCCGGACAGGGGTTCTTGATGGCTACACCTTC,CASRTGVLDGYTF
TRBJ1-4,TRBV27,TRBD1,NA,TGTGCCAGCAGTTCGAGGGGGCTGTCTAATGAAAAACTGTTTTTT,CASSSRGLSNEKLFF
TRBJ1-5,TRBV11-2,NA,NA,TGTGCCAGCAGCTTAGACAGGGGCAGCAATCAGCCCCAGCATTTT,CASSLDRGSNQPQHF
TRBJ2-7,TRBV7-9,NA,many,TGTGCCAGCACCTCAAATAACAGGGCTGGCGAGCAGTACTTC,CASTSNNRAGEQYF
TRBJ1-1,TRBV3-1/TRBV3-2,NA,NA,TGTGCCAGCAGCCAAGATCGGTTACGCACTGAAGCTTTCTTT,CASSQDRLRTEAFF
TRBJ2-6,TRBV6-5,NA,NA,TGTGCCAGCAGGAGGGTGGATGGGGCCAACGTCCTGACTTTC,CASRRVDGANVLTF
TRBJ2-1,TRBV18,NA,NA,TGTGCCAGCTCACCAAGTACTACCCCCTACAATGAGCAGTTCTTC,CASSPSTTPYNEQFF
TRBJ1-3,TRBV27,TRBD1,NA,TGTGCCAGCCGAAAAGACAGGGGGCCCGGGAACACCATATATTTT,CASRKDRGPGNTIYF
TRBJ2-2,TRBV5-6,NA,many,TGTGCCAGCAGCTTATGGGGCAGGAACACCGGGGAGCTGTTTTTT,CASSLWGRNTGELFF
TRBJ1-2,TRBV6-6,TRBD1,few,TGTGCCAGCAGTCTCACTTCGGGACAGGGCTATGGCTACACCTTC,CASSLTSGQGYGYTF
TRBJ1-1,TRBV5-1,NA,many,TGCGCCAGCAGCGTGACTTTTAACACTGAAGCTTTCTTT,CASSVTFNTEAFF
TRBJ1-1,TRBV27,NA,NA,TGTGCCAGCATGCTTACGGGGAACACTGAAGCTTTCTTT,CASMLTGNTEAFF
TRBJ2-5,TRBV3-1/TRBV3-2,NA,NA,TGTGCCAGCAGCCCACTGTCAGAGACCCAGTACTTC,CASSPLSETQYF
TRBJ2-1,TRBV19,TRBD1,NA,TGTGCCAGGGACAGGGTTTACAATGAGCAGTTCTTC,CARDRVYNEQFF
TRBJ1-1,TRBV7-8,TRBD1,NA,TGTGCCAGCAGCTTAGTCGGACAGGCGTCAGCTTTCTTT,CASSLVGQASAFF
TRBJ2-5,TRBV5-1,TRBD1,NA,TGCGCCAGCAGCTTCCCCGACTCAGGGGACAGGGGGCCAGAGACCCAGTACTTC,CASSFPDSGDRGPETQYF
TRBJ2-7,TRBV6-6,TRBD1,NA,TGTGCCAGCGCGGGTCGGGACAGGATCTACGAGCAGTACTTC,CASAGRDRIYEQYF
TRBJ1-6,TRBV10-2,TRBD1,NA,TGTGCAGGGGGAGCCTATAATTCACCCCTCCACTTT,CAGGAYNSPLHF
TRBJ1-6,TRBV3-1/TRBV3-2,NA,NA,TGTGCCAGCAGCCATCAGGGGACGATTTCACCCCTCCACTTT,CASSHQGTISPLHF
TRBJ1-3,TRBV29-1,TRBD1,NA,TGCAGCGCCGGGACAGACTCTGGAAACACCATATATTTT,CSAGTDSGNTIYF
TRBJ1-6,TRBV6-1,TRBD1,NA,TGTGCCAGCAGTGACCTGACAGGGGGCAATTCACCCCTCCACTTT,CASSDLTGGNSPLHF
TRBJ1-1,TRBV14,NA,few,TGTGCCAGCAGCCAAGATCTGGGGGGATCTGAAGCTTTCTTT,CASSQDLGGSEAFF
TRBJ1-6,TRBV30,TRBD1,NA,TGTGCCTGGAGAGGGACAGGGGGTCGATCACCCCTCCACTTT,CAWRGTGGRSPLHF
TRBJ2-3,TRBV10-1,NA,NA,TGCGCCAGCAACGTAAGAGAGGATACGCAGTATTTT,CASNVREDTQYF
TRBJ2-5,TRBV19,TRBD2,NA,TGTGCCAGCGGGCGAGCGGGGGGAGAGACCCAGTACTTC,CASGRAGGETQYF
TRBJ1-2,TRBV28,NA,NA,TGTGCCAGCAGTAGGGGGGGGACGGTCTATGGCTACACCTTC,CASSRGGTVYGYTF
TRBJ1-4,TRBV9,NA,NA,TGTGCCAGCAGCGCCTCGTCAGGGCCAACTAATGAAAAACTGTTTTTT,CASSASSGPTNEKLFF
TRBJ2-3,TRBV7-2,NA,NA,TGTGCCAGCAGCTTATACGTTGGCGGGTACACAGATACGCAGTATTTT,CASSLYVGGYTDTQYF
TRBJ1-1,TRBV20-1,NA,NA,TGCAGTGCTAGTCCACCAGGGAGGACGAACACTGAAGCTTTCTTT,CSASPPGRTNTEAFF
TRBJ1-5,TRBV7-2,NA,few,TGTGCCAGCAGCTTGATAGGGGTGGGTCAGCCCCAGCATTTT,CASSLIGVGQPQHF
TRBJ2-1,TRBV5-6,NA,NA,TGTGCCAGCAGCTTGCCGTCCTACAATGAGCAGTTCTTC,CASSLPSYNEQFF
TRBJ1-2,TRBV7-2,NA,NA,TGTGCCAGCAGCTTACGGGGTGGGAATGGCTACACCTTC,CASSLRGGNGYTF
TRBJ1-5,TRBV5-1,TRBD1,NA,TGCGCCAGCAGCTTGGTCCCAGGGGGGAATCAGCCCCAGCATTTT,CASSLVPGGNQPQHF
TRBJ1-4,TRBV2,TRBD1,NA,TGTGCCAGCACAAGGGCAGGGGGTTCAACTAATGAAAAACTGTTTTTT,CASTRAGGSTNEKLFF
TRBJ1-6,TRBV7-2,NA,NA,TGTGCCAGCAGCTCTCGGGGGGATAACAATTCACCCCTCCACTTT,CASSSRGDNNSPLHF
TRBJ1-2,TRBV27,NA,NA,TGTGCCAGCAACTCGTACAGGAGATTTAGAAACTATGGCTACACCTTC,CASNSYRRFRNYGYTF
TRBJ2-3,TRBV5-1,NA,NA,TGCGCCAGCAGCGAGGGGGACGGGGGGCGAGCGGATACGCAGTATTTT,CASSEGDGGRADTQYF
TRBJ2-3,TRBV7-9,TRBD2,NA,TGTGCCAGCAGCCCTCGACTAGCGGGGGGCACAGATACGCAGTATTTT,CASSPRLAGGTDTQYF
TRBJ1-2,TRBV6-5,NA,NA,TGTGCCAGCACCTGGTGGGGGGGCGGCTACACCTTC,CASTWWGGGYTF
TRBJ2-5,TRBV9,NA,NA,TGTGCCAGCAGCGAAGCTATAGGGGGAGAGACCCAGTACTTC,CASSEAIGGETQYF
TRBJ2-7,TRBV27,TRBD1,NA,TGTGCCAGCAGTTTATTGTCTCGGGACAGGGGGCTCCCACATCAGCTCTCCTACGAGCAGTACTTC,CASSLLSRDRGLPHQLSYEQYF
TRBJ2-3,TRBV6-1,NA,NA,TGTGCCAGCAGTGAGAGTCCCTGGTCGGGTAGCACAGATACGCAGTATTTT,CASSESPWSGSTDTQYF
TRBJ2-1,TRBV28,TRBD2,NA,TGTGCCAGCAGTCCGCCCCCGGGTAGCGGGGGGGCCGCTGGGCAGTTCTTC,CASSPPPGSGGAAGQFF
TRBJ2-5,TRBV12-3/TRBV12-4,NA,NA,TGTGCCAGCAGTTTCGGGGAGACCCAGTACTTC,CASSFGETQYF